What follows are 2 T cell receptor beta chains derived from one specimen sequenced in a study of CD8 T cells in ankylosing spondylitis (dated by TCRdb to about 2017). On the study overall, not on this receptor specifically: Blood from ankylosing spondylitis patients appeared to be characterized by a TCR beta motif made up of several highly homologous amino acid variants.

Libraries were built with 5' RACE. The sequencer listed for this sample is Illumina HiSeq 2500. In-frame beta chains were kept once TCRdb had trimmed the public reads at Q25 with fastp and called clones with MiXCR. Merged by CDR3 protein, the rows form single entries marked with the most common genes and DNA. The sample has about 460,000 distinct CDR3 sequences on record, about 5.2% of them singletons. The ten largest account for around 3.5% of the sample. These receptors have no known antigen. Sequences were obtained from blood, either unsorted or a sorted T cell fraction (not recorded which). The source of these receptors is a male donor with ankylosing spondylitis.

The chain carries TRBV7-2 and TRBJ2-5; 9 bases fit TRBD1. CDR1 and CDR2 from the germline V gene are SGHTA and FQGNSA. The CDR3 runs 15 residues. V shed 0 bases, J shed 4 bases, and the junction held 3 bases outside the gene matches. DNA of the CDR3: TGTGCCAGCAGCTTAGCGAGGGACAGGGCAGAGACCCAGTACTTC. Translated: CASSLARDRAETQYF.

In its sample, this clonotype was seen many times. This chain links TRBV5-1 with TRBJ1-5; TRBD1 might be the D (6 bases). Germline values: CDR1 SGHRS, CDR2 YFSETQ. This CDR3 is 16 amino acids long. The germline V and J ends were trimmed by 4 bases and 2 bases, with 16 bases remaining between them. The CDR3 DNA reads as TGCGCCAGCAGCCCCGGAGGGGGGCTAGGCAATCAGCCCCAGCATTTT. Encoded protein: CASSPGGGLGNQPQHF.